One and the same sample provided the 27 T cell receptor beta chains below, sequenced in a study of blood T cell repertoires in COVID-19. Clones were sequenced by immunoSEQ multiplex PCR, and TCRdb holds only the in-frame ones, with some missing. The data contain roughly 290,000 clones, about 91% of them singletons. Source material: peripheral blood. The receptors here all came from a woman in her sixties or seventies with acute or convalescent COVID-19.

The J gene is TRBJ2-3, the V gene TRBV9; TRBD2 is a possible D gene (6 bases). This CDR3 has 15 residues. CDR1 and CDR2 from the germline V gene are SGDLS and YYNGEE. Trimming stripped 4 bases from V and 2 bases from J, with 14 bases between. This CDR3 is CASSSPGANTDTQYF. Written as DNA, the CDR3 is TGTGCCAGCAGCTCTCCGGGAGCCAACACAGATACGCAGTATTTT.

This clone was recorded only once. The chain uses TRBV6-5 and TRBJ1-2, with D possibly being TRBD1 (5 bases). Germline loops: CDR1 MNHEY, CDR2 SVGAGI. V dropped 2 bases and J dropped 4 bases, with 11 bases sitting between them. CDR3 length: 14 residues. CDR3 DNA: TGTGCCAGCAGTTACGGGGCCGGGCCCTATGGCTACACCTTC. This encodes CASSYGAGPYGYTF.

V gene TRBV3-1 (or the pseudogene TRBV3-2) combines with J gene TRBJ2-7; 14 nucleotides match TRBD2. Germline CDR1 LGHDT, CDR2 YNNKEL (reference sequence). Trimming cost V 4 bases and J 2 bases; bases outside gene matches: 1. This CDR3 comprises 15 residues. The CDR3 region has the DNA TGTGCCAGCAGCCCGGGACTAGCGGGGGCCTACGAGCAGTACTTC. It translates to CASSPGLAGAYEQYF.

The chain joins TRBV12-3 or TRBV12-4 to TRBJ2-5, with D possibly TRBD2 on 7 matching bases. CDR3 size: 12 residues. V was shortened by 9 bases and J by 5 bases, with 13 bases between the two germline ends. The CDR3 region has the DNA TGTGCCAGTACGGGGGGCCGGGAGACCCAGTACTTC. Translated: CASTGGRETQYF.

This rearrangement joins TRBV2 to TRBJ2-3, with 9 nucleotides matching TRBD2. The CDR3 has 13 residues. Trimming at V came to 11 bases and at J to 4 bases, leaving 7 bases not matched to a gene. Germline values: CDR1 SNHLY, CDR2 FYNNEI. The CDR3, as DNA: TGTGCCGTGCGGGAGGGCGTCGCAGATACGCAGTATTTT. It encodes CAVREGVADTQYF.

The chain links TRBV7-2 to TRBJ2-2; 10 bases align to TRBD1. The V and J ends lost 3 bases and 9 bases, in that order; junction bases with no gene match: 4. The germline gives CDR1 SGHTA, CDR2 FQGNSA. The CDR3 has 14 amino acids. The CDR3 DNA is TGTGCCAGCAGCTTCCGGGACAGGGGCAGGGAGCTGTTTTTT. Amino acid sequence: CASSFRDRGRELFF.

The J gene is TRBJ1-5, the V gene TRBV12-3 or TRBV12-4, with no clear D. Trimming removed 6 bases at V and 7 bases at J, with 10 bases between. This CDR3 region has 12 residues. The DNA of the CDR3 is TGTGCCAGCAGCCTCTTGGGCCAGCCCCAGCATTTT. Protein: CASSLLGQPQHF.

The rearrangement joins TRBV12-3 or TRBV12-4 to TRBJ1-6; D is ambiguous. The CDR3 consists of 12 residues. Between the trimmed V and J ends, which lost 5 bases and 11 bases, there was a span of 10 bases. The CDR3 DNA reads TGTGCCAGCAGTCCCCCTAGTGCACCCCTCCACTTT. This gives the protein CASSPPSAPLHF.

The rearrangement joins TRBV28 to TRBJ1-1; D is unclear. Trimming removed 7 bases at V and 1 base at J, with 10 bases between. This CDR3 has 13 amino acids. From germline, CDR1 is MDHEN and CDR2 SYDVKM. In DNA form, the CDR3 reads TGTGCCAGCAACAGTTGGAAGAACACTGAAGCTTTCTTT. Amino acids: CASNSWKNTEAFF.

The J gene is TRBJ1-1, the V gene TRBV24-1, with TRBD1 as a possible D gene (5 bases). The CDR3 extends over 13 amino acids. Germline V gene data show CDR1 as KGHDR and CDR2 as SFDVKD. Trimming removed 4 bases at V and 4 bases at J, with 9 bases between. Written as DNA, the CDR3 is TGTGCCACCAGTGACCCAAGGGGCACTGAAGCTTTCTTT. Its protein product is CATSDPRGTEAFF.

V gene TRBV9 combines with J gene TRBJ2-1, with D perhaps TRBD1 (5 bases). Germline V gene lookup returns CDR1 SGDLS and CDR2 YYNGEE. Trimming cost V 0 bases and J 0 bases, with 19 bases left between them. This CDR3 has 19 amino acids. Here the CDR3 reads CASSVGPNMGLSSYNEQFF. The CDR3 DNA reads TGTGCCAGCAGCGTAGGTCCAAACATGGGGCTGAGCTCCTACAATGAGCAGTTCTTC.

The chain recombines TRBV27 with TRBJ1-5; D not resolved. Trimming left V 5 bases short and J 7 bases short, with 12 bases between. The CDR3 spans 13 residues. CDR1 is MNHEY and CDR2 is SMNVEV in the germline V gene (reference sequence). CDR3 DNA sequence: TGTGCCAGCAGTCCCGGGGAGGGCCAGCCCCAGCATTTT. Amino acid sequence: CASSPGEGQPQHF.

The rearrangement uses TRBV6-2 or TRBV6-3 and TRBJ2-7; the match to TRBD1 covers 8 bases. With 5 bases clipped from V and 0 bases from J, the junction kept 3 bases outside the gene matches. This CDR3 has 14 amino acids. CDR1 is MNHEY, CDR2 SVGEGT, per germline. CDR3 region: CASSPTGDSYEQYF. In nucleotides, the CDR3 is TGTGCCAGCAGTCCGACAGGGGACTCCTACGAGCAGTACTTC.

The rearrangement uses TRBV28 and TRBJ2-5; D might be TRBD1 (6 bases). The CDR3 runs 14 residues. Germline V lookup: CDR1 MDHEN, CDR2 SYDVKM. Between the trimmed V and J ends, which lost 5 bases and 1 base, there was a span of 11 bases. In DNA form, the CDR3 reads TGTGCCAGCAGTGTGATACAGGGCCAAGAGACCCAGTACTTC. It translates to CASSVIQGQETQYF.

The DNA for the CDR3 is TGCAGCGTTGACAGGGTTGGGTGGGCCCTGTACAATGAGCAGTTCTTC. Translation gives CSVDRVGWALYNEQFF. The rearrangement links TRBV29-1 to TRBJ2-1; weak D call: TRBD1 (5 bases). Trimming removed 3 bases from V and 4 bases from J, with 19 bases in between. CDR1 and CDR2 from the germline V gene are SQVTM and ANQGSEA. The CDR3 runs to 16 residues.

The chain employs TRBV6-2 or TRBV6-3 and TRBJ1-5; D is perhaps TRBD1 (6 bases). The V end was cut by 4 bases, the J end by 11 bases, with 12 bases between. The V gene's germline CDR1 is MNHEY and CDR2 SVGEGT. This CDR3 region has 12 residues. CDR3: CASSFGGQAQHF. CDR3 DNA sequence: TGTGCCAGCAGTTTCGGGGGGCAGGCCCAGCATTTT.

This chain joins TRBV5-5 and TRBJ2-2; 9 positions match TRBD1. There are 16 residues in the CDR3. The junction had 9 bases not matched to a gene; V was cut back by 4 bases and J by 5 bases. Germline V gives CDR1 SGHKS, CDR2 YYEKEE (reference sequence). DNA for the CDR3: TGTGCCAGCAGCCCACAGGGGGCGGTTTGGACCGGGGAGCTGTTTTTT. Translation gives CASSPQGAVWTGELFF.

The chain is built from TRBV11-2 and TRBJ2-1; 7 bases map to TRBD2. CDR1 and CDR2 (germline): SGHAT, FQNNGV. J was trimmed by 5 bases and V by 0 bases; bases with no gene match: 7. The CDR3 spans 16 residues. CDR3 coding DNA: TGTGCCAGCAGCTTAGATCCCCTAGCGGAAGACAATGAGCAGTTCTTC. The encoded protein is CASSLDPLAEDNEQFF.

V usage is TRBV6-2 or TRBV6-3 and J usage is TRBJ1-2; D may be TRBD1 (6 bases). With 5 bases removed from V and 5 bases from J, the gap between germline ends came to 9 bases. The CDR3 is made up of 12 amino acids. CDR1 is MNHEY, CDR2 SVGEGT, per germline. DNA of the CDR3: TGTGCCAGCAGTCCACAGGGTTATGGCTACACCTTC. Its translation is CASSPQGYGYTF.

CDR3 DNA sequence: TGTGCCAGCAGCCAAGCGCGCAGGCCGGAGACCCAGTACTTC. It translates to CASSQARRPETQYF. V is TRBV3-1 (or the pseudogene TRBV3-2) and J is TRBJ2-5; no firm D call. The V gene lost 1 base and the J gene lost 5 bases, with 11 bases spanning the gap. The CDR3 runs 14 residues. Germline V CDR1 and CDR2: LGHDT, YNNKEL (reference sequence).

The CDR3 protein is CASSPTGENEQFF. The CDR3 DNA reads TGTGCCAGTAGTCCTACAGGGGAGAATGAGCAGTTCTTC. V gene TRBV19 combines with J gene TRBJ2-1, with TRBD1 matching 7 bases. The CDR3 loop spans 13 amino acids. Looked up from germline, CDR1 is LNHDA and CDR2 is SQIVND (reference sequence). The J segment lost 7 bases and the V segment lost 5 bases, leaving 5 bases of the junction unmatched. The variable domain in full, completed from reference TRBV19 and TRBJ2-1, reads DGGITQSPKYLFRKEGQNVTLSCEQNLNHDAMYWYRQDPGQGLRLIYYSQIVNDFQKGDIAEGYSVSREKKESFPLTVTSAQKNPTAFYLCASSPTGENEQFFGPGTRLTVL.

This chain connects TRBV28 to TRBJ1-6; D might be TRBD1 (6 bases). V was cut by 3 bases and J by 10 bases, with 16 bases left in between. Per the germline V gene, CDR1 is MDHEN and CDR2 is SYDVKM. CDR3 length equals 15 residues. This CDR3 reads CASSFEGGRQSPLHF. The CDR3 region has the DNA TGTGCCAGCAGTTTCGAAGGGGGACGACAATCACCCCTCCACTTT.

The V call is TRBV10-3, the J call TRBJ1-5; D perhaps matches TRBD1 (5 bases). V was clipped by 8 bases and J by 1 base, with 12 bases between them. Germline CDR1 and CDR2: ENHRY and SYGVKD. CDR3 length equals 14 residues. Here the CDR3 DNA reads TGTGCCATCGCCAGGGAGGAGAGCAATCAGCCCCAGCATTTT. Its protein is CAIAREESNQPQHF.

The chain uses TRBV7-2 and TRBJ1-4; 7 positions agree with TRBD1. Per germline, CDR1 SGHTA and CDR2 FQGNSA. The trim removed 5 bases at V and 8 bases at J, leaving 11 bases unmatched. The CDR3 is made up of 15 amino acids. CDR3 in DNA: TGTGCCAGCAGCGCAACCACAGGGGTTCGAGAAAAACTGTTTTTT. This sequence encodes CASSATTGVREKLFF.

The CDR3 sequence: CASSFQGALEAEAFF. CDR3 bases: TGTGCCAGCAGTTTCCAGGGGGCATTAGAGGCTGAAGCTTTCTTT. V gene TRBV27 combines with J gene TRBJ1-1; 8 bases are a match to TRBD1. The CDR3 is 15 residues long. Trimming took 3 bases from V and 6 from J; bases not matched to a gene: 9. Germline CDR1 reads MNHEY; CDR2 reads SMNVEV (reference sequence).

The rearrangement links TRBV7-9 to TRBJ2-3; TRBD2 matches 12 bases. Germline V gene data show CDR1 as SEHNR and CDR2 as FQNEAQ (reference sequence). CDR3 length equals 16 residues. V trimming: 3 bases; J trimming: 3 bases; junction bases outside the gene matches: 4. The CDR3 sequence is CASSLTSGGGTDTQYF. In nucleotides, the CDR3 is TGTGCCAGCAGCTTGACTAGCGGGGGCGGTACAGATACGCAGTATTTT.

The chain is built from TRBV3-1 (or the pseudogene TRBV3-2) and TRBJ1-1; no reliable D call. The CDR3 extends over 15 amino acids. The V gene's germline CDR1 is LGHDT and CDR2 YNNKEL (reference sequence). With 4 bases removed from V and 0 bases from J, the gap between germline ends came to 12 bases. CDR3 region: CASSPRGSLNTEAFF. CDR3 nucleotide sequence: TGTGCCAGCAGCCCCCGCGGCAGTTTGAACACTGAAGCTTTCTTT.